These 31 T cell receptor beta chains were all obtained from the same sample, sequenced in a study of metastatic and nonmetastatic thyroid tumors. TCRdb re-clonotyped the PCR reads via MiXCR. The table includes around 4,600 clones, roughly 19% detected once. No treatment of any kind had been given to any patient before thyroid surgery. Sequences were obtained from adjacent normal tissue. These receptors all stem from a male donor with papillary thyroid cancer or a benign thyroid nodule (not recorded which). Some clones in this sample may be carry-over from other donors' samples.

There are many counts of this clone. The V call is TRBV30, the J call TRBJ2-2, with 10 bases fitting TRBD2. The V and J ends lost 4 bases and 7 bases, in that order; junction bases with no gene match: 6. CDR1 and CDR2 (germline): GTSNPN, SVGIG (reference sequence). CDR3 length equals 14 residues. The CDR3 sequence is CAWNLAGGNGELFF. CDR3 bases: TGTGCCTGGAACTTAGCGGGGGGTAACGGGGAGCTGTTTTTT.

By sample share, this clone is medium-sized (0.01 to 0.1%). This rearrangement joins TRBV5-1 to TRBJ2-3; 9 nucleotides agree with TRBD1. Per germline, CDR1 SGHRS and CDR2 YFSETQ. V lost 6 bases, J lost 3 bases, and 5 bases stayed unmatched. The CDR3 sequence is 14 residues long. The CDR3 region is CASTTGQGTDTQYF. Here the CDR3 DNA reads TGCGCCAGCACCACAGGACAGGGGACAGATACGCAGTATTTT.

This clone showed up just a few times. The rearrangement joins TRBV28 to TRBJ2-7; perhaps D is TRBD1 or TRBD2 (5 bases each). The CDR3 has 14 residues. CDR1 is MDHEN and CDR2 is SYDVKM in the germline V gene. V dropped 5 bases and J dropped 3 bases, with 14 bases sitting between them. CDR3 coding DNA: TGTGCCAGCAGTCCCATTGGGGGAGTCTACGAGCAGTACGTC. Translated, it gives CASSPIGGVYEQYV.

This clone came up many times. The chain employs TRBV6-2 or TRBV6-3 and TRBJ2-1; 9 bases are a match to TRBD1. Per germline, CDR1 MNHEY and CDR2 SVGEGT. The CDR3 sequence is 16 residues long. The ends lost 4 bases at V and 7 bases at J; junction bases unmatched: 11. The CDR3 DNA reads as TGTGCCAGCAGTTTTTACGGGACAGGGTTGGATAATGAGCAGTTCTTC. Protein sequence: CASSFYGTGLDNEQFF.

In this sample, this clone turned up many times. The chain couples TRBV5-1 to TRBJ2-3; D is uncertain. CDR1 SGHRS and CDR2 YFSETQ come from the germline V gene. The CDR3 loop spans 15 amino acids. V lost 4 bases and J lost 0, with 12 bases in between. The CDR3 sequence is CASSPFMVSTDTQYF. CDR3 nucleotides: TGCGCCAGCAGCCCGTTCATGGTTAGCACAGATACGCAGTATTTT.

This clone showed up just a few times. The J gene is TRBJ1-1, the V gene TRBV27; D is possibly TRBD1 (5 bases). The CDR3 length is 15 residues. The germline CDR1 and CDR2 sequences are MNHEY and SMNVEV (reference sequence). With 3 bases removed from V and 3 bases from J, the gap between germline ends came to 14 bases. The CDR3 nucleotides are TGTGCCAGCAGTTTCACCCTGGGGGGGTACACTGAAGCTTTCTTT. Protein: CASSFTLGGYTEAFF.

The table lists this clone with a few counts. V and J are TRBV19 and TRBJ1-4, with TRBD1 as a possible D gene (6 bases). The CDR3 loop spans 15 amino acids. From germline, CDR1 is LNHDA and CDR2 SQIVND (reference sequence). Trimming shortened V by 7 bases and J by 2 bases, and 14 bases separated the two germline ends. CDR3 in DNA: TGTGCCAGTAACAGGGTTTTCGGCACTAATGAAAAACTGTTTTTT. It encodes CASNRVFGTNEKLFF.

This rearrangement joins TRBV6-1 to TRBJ1-5; D gene uncertain. V was shortened by 5 bases and J by 4 bases, with 15 bases between the two germline ends. Germline V gives CDR1 MNHNS, CDR2 SASEGT. CDR3 length equals 15 residues. The CDR3 loop is CASSLNRHENQPQHF. CDR3 DNA: TGTGCCAGCAGTTTAAACCGCCATGAAAATCAGCCCCAGCATTTT.

This clone was seen a few times. The chain has TRBV20-1 and TRBJ2-1; D gene unclear. Germline lookup yields CDR1 DFQATT and CDR2 SNEGSKA (reference sequence). V was pared by 3 bases and J by 5 bases, with 11 bases between. The CDR3 contains 13 residues. This CDR3 reads CSASPDNNNEQFF. The CDR3 DNA reads TGCAGTGCTAGCCCGGATAACAACAATGAGCAGTTCTTC.

The V gene is TRBV12-3 or TRBV12-4, the J gene TRBJ2-1; D is ambiguous. Trimming removed 5 bases at V and 3 bases at J, with 14 bases between. The CDR3 runs 15 residues. The CDR3 spells CASSLWVGNYNEQFF. CDR3 DNA sequence: TGTGCCAGCAGTCTATGGGTGGGGAACTACAATGAGCAGTTCTTC.

This clone was observed a handful of times. The V and J genes are TRBV6-1 and TRBJ1-2, with 7 bases that match TRBD1. Germline V gives CDR1 MNHNS, CDR2 SASEGT. V shed 5 bases, J shed 8 bases, and the junction held 8 bases outside the gene matches. The CDR3 contains 13 residues. The CDR3 here is CASSLTGSFGYTF. The DNA for the CDR3 is TGTGCCAGCAGTTTGACAGGGTCTTTCGGCTACACCTTC.

This clone occurred many times. This chain connects TRBV6-1 to TRBJ2-1; TRBD1 might be the D (6 bases). Trimming took off 5 bases at V and 0 bases at J, with 8 bases between the two ends. The CDR3 loop spans 14 amino acids. From germline, CDR1 is MNHNS and CDR2 SASEGT. In DNA, the CDR3 is TGTGCCAGCAGTACAGGGAGCTCCTACAATGAGCAGTTCTTC. Translated, it gives CASSTGSSYNEQFF.

V gene TRBV28 combines with J gene TRBJ2-7; D gene ambiguous. Per germline, CDR1 MDHEN and CDR2 SYDVKM. The CDR3 length is 12 residues. Between the trimmed V and J ends, which lost 3 bases and 3 bases, there was a span of 6 bases. Written as DNA, the CDR3 is TGTGCCAGCAGTTTTTGGAACTACGAGCAGTACTTC. It translates to CASSFWNYEQYF. Full variable domain (outside the CDR3, taken from reference TRBV28 and TRBJ2-7): DVKVTQSSRYLVKRTGEKVFLECVQDMDHENMFWYRQDPGLGLRLIYFSYDVKMKEKGDIPEGYSVSREKKERFSLILESASTNQTSMYLCASSFWNYEQYFGPGTRLTVT.

In its sample, this clone was seen a few times. This chain joins TRBV28 and TRBJ2-1; D may be TRBD2 (6 bases). Germline V gene lookup returns CDR1 MDHEN and CDR2 SYDVKM. The CDR3 extends over 15 amino acids. The V and J ends lost 3 bases and 0 bases respectively, with 9 bases between them. The DNA for the CDR3 is TGTGCCAGCAGTTTCCACGGGGGCTCCTACAATGAGCAGTTCTTC. As protein: CASSFHGGSYNEQFF.

The rearrangement uses TRBV7-3 and TRBJ2-7, with 7 bases matching TRBD1. The germline gives CDR1 SGHTA, CDR2 FQGTGA. Trimming removed 5 bases from V and 3 bases from J; junction bases left unmatched: 4. CDR3 length: 13 residues. The CDR3 loop is CASSKGTDYEQYF. CDR3 coding DNA: TGTGCCAGCAGCAAAGGGACAGACTACGAGCAGTACTTC.

In this sample, this clone turned up a few times. The J gene is TRBJ2-1, the V gene TRBV6-1; 8 positions match TRBD2. With 4 bases clipped from V and 9 bases from J, the junction kept 17 bases outside the gene matches. The CDR3 sequence is 17 residues long. The germline CDR1 and CDR2 sequences are MNHNS and SASEGT. This chain's CDR3 is CASSGTSGRGGWSEQFF. DNA of the CDR3: TGTGCCAGCAGTGGAACTAGCGGCCGAGGGGGGTGGAGTGAGCAGTTCTTC.

This clone has a handful of counts. The chain carries TRBV27 and TRBJ2-7, with D possibly being TRBD2 (6 bases). The CDR3 has 16 amino acids. Germline assignment: CDR1 MNHEY and CDR2 SMNVEV (reference sequence). Trimming cost V 8 bases and J 3 bases, with 23 bases left between them. The CDR3, as DNA: TGTGCCAGCGCTGCCCTCGGGGGAATTAAGTTCTACGAGCAGTACTTC. It is translated as CASAALGGIKFYEQYF.

This clone is medium-sized. The V gene is TRBV28, the J gene TRBJ1-1, with D hard to call. Germline values: CDR1 MDHEN, CDR2 SYDVKM. Between the trimmed V and J ends, which lost 2 bases and 6 bases, there was a span of 10 bases. The CDR3 is 13 amino acids. The CDR3: CASSLGRISEAFF. The CDR3 DNA is TGTGCCAGCAGTTTAGGGAGGATCTCTGAAGCTTTCTTT.

The chain has TRBV7-8 and TRBJ1-1, with D unresolved. Germline CDR1 reads SGHVS; CDR2 reads FQNEAQ. The CDR3 is 13 residues long. V lost 7 bases and J lost 1, with 10 bases in between. The CDR3 sequence: CASIVYSNTEAFF. The CDR3 region has the DNA TGTGCCAGCATCGTGTATTCGAACACTGAAGCTTTCTTT.

By share of the sample, this clone is large. This CDR3 is also generated by other DNA sequences in the sample. The chain carries TRBV6-1 and TRBJ1-2; D is ambiguous. CDR1 is MNHNS and CDR2 is SASEGT in the germline V gene. V was shortened by 1 base and J by 4 bases, with 4 bases between the two germline ends. This CDR3 comprises 12 residues. The CDR3 spells CASSEEGYGYTF. The CDR3 DNA is TGTGCCAGCAGTGAAGAGGGCTATGGCTACACCTTC.

The gene calls are TRBV6-5 and TRBJ2-1; D uncertain. Germline V gene data show CDR1 as MNHEY and CDR2 as SVGAGI. The CDR3 length is 13 residues. The V gene lost 3 bases and the J gene lost 6 bases, with 9 bases spanning the gap. The CDR3 DNA reads TGTGCCAGCAGTTATCTTTCCCGCAATGAGCAGTTCTTC. Amino acid sequence: CASSYLSRNEQFF.

Written as DNA, the CDR3 is TGTGCCAGTACTGATACGGGACTCGAATCAGGGGCCAACGTCCTGACTTTC. This gives the protein CASTDTGLESGANVLTF. The V gene is TRBV19, the J gene TRBJ2-6; perhaps TRBD2 as D (6 bases). Germline-derived CDR1 and CDR2 are LNHDA and SQIVND (reference sequence). The V end lost 7 bases, the J end lost 4 bases, and 20 bases lay between the germline ends. The CDR3 has 17 amino acids.

By sample fraction, this clone is medium-sized (0.01 to 0.1%). The chain has TRBV3-1 and TRBJ1-4; 8 bases map to TRBD1. The germline CDR1 and CDR2 sequences are LGHDT and YNNKEL (reference sequence). Trimming at V came to 3 bases and at J to 7 bases, leaving 1 base not matched to a gene. This CDR3 comprises 13 residues. CDR3 DNA: TGTGCCAGCAGCCAGGGACAGGTTGAAAAACTGTTTTTT. Residues: CASSQGQVEKLFF. Together with reference TRBV3-1 and TRBJ1-4, the CDR3 gives the full variable domain: DTAVSQTPKYLVTQMGNDKSIKCEQNLGHDTMYWYKQDSKKFLKIMFSYNNKELIINETVPNRFSPKSPDKAHLNLHINSLELGDSAVYFCASSQGQVEKLFFGSGTQLSVL.

This clone was seen a handful of times. The CDR3 coding sequence is TGTGCCAGCAGAAAGGGAGGAAACAATCAGCCCCAGCATTTT. It yields the protein CASRKGGNNQPQHF. This chain connects TRBV6-1 to TRBJ1-5; D gene uncertain. The CDR3 is 14 residues long. The V gene's germline CDR1 is MNHNS and CDR2 SASEGT. Trimming took 6 bases from V and 3 from J, leaving 12 bases between them.

The table lists this clone with a few counts. This chain links TRBV12-3 or TRBV12-4 with TRBJ2-2, with D perhaps TRBD2 (6 bases). V gave up 6 bases and J gave up 0 bases, with 11 bases separating them. The CDR3 covers 15 residues. CDR3 in amino acids: CASRSSDTNTGELFF. CDR3 bases: TGTGCCAGCAGGTCTAGCGATACGAACACCGGGGAGCTGTTTTTT.

This clone came up a few times. The chain combines TRBV11-2 with TRBJ1-6, with D possibly matching TRBD1 (5 bases). The CDR3 consists of 14 residues. Trimming shortened V by 1 base and J by 9 bases, and 10 bases separated the two germline ends. Germline CDR1 SGHAT, CDR2 FQNNGV. The CDR3 DNA is TGTGCCAGCAGCTTAGCAGGGCGCAGTTCACCCCTCCACTTT. This translates into CASSLAGRSSPLHF.

This clone appeared once. Written as DNA, the CDR3 is TGCAGTGCCCCCTCGCTGGACAGGGTCGCGACTCTGGGGAGCTACACCTTC. This gives the protein CSAPSLDRVATLGSYTF. J is TRBJ1-2 and V is TRBV20-1; 8 bases line up with TRBD1. The CDR3 length is 17 residues. With 6 bases clipped from V and 9 bases from J, the junction kept 24 bases outside the gene matches. Per the germline V gene, CDR1 is DFQATT and CDR2 is SNEGSKA (reference sequence).

By share of the sample, this clone is medium-sized. The chain combines TRBV27 with TRBJ2-1; no clear D gene. Germline CDR1 MNHEY, CDR2 SMNVEV (reference sequence). The ends were cut back, 0 bases at V and 10 bases at J, with 10 bases in the middle. The length of the CDR3 is 13 residues. The DNA of the CDR3 is TGTGCCAGCAGTTTATCGAGAGTTCACGAGCAGTTCTTC. Its translation is CASSLSRVHEQFF.

This clone is labeled as large. The chain links TRBV7-8 to TRBJ1-5, with unresolved D. Germline V gene data show CDR1 as SGHVS and CDR2 as FQNEAQ. The ends were cut back, 1 base at V and 5 bases at J, with 9 bases in the middle. The CDR3 totals 14 residues. The CDR3: CASSLGPSDQPQHF. CDR3 coding DNA: TGTGCCAGCAGCTTAGGGCCGTCGGATCAGCCCCAGCATTTT. Full variable domain (rest looked up from reference TRBV7-8 and TRBJ1-5): GAGVSQSPRYKVAKRGQDVALRCDPISGHVSLFWYQQALGQGPEFLTYFQNEAQLDKSGLPSDRFFAERPEGSVSTLKIQRTQQEDSAVYLCASSLGPSDQPQHFGDGTRLSIL.

This clone qualifies as medium-sized. The gene calls are TRBV30 and TRBJ1-1, with D tentatively TRBD1 (5 bases). The germline gives CDR1 GTSNPN, CDR2 SVGIG (reference sequence). The V gene lost 5 bases and the J gene lost 0 bases, with 7 bases spanning the gap. The CDR3 consists of 12 residues. The CDR3 loop reads CAWRQMNTEAFF. DNA for the CDR3: TGTGCCTGGCGACAGATGAACACTGAAGCTTTCTTT.

The V and J genes are TRBV6-1 and TRBJ2-1; 7 nucleotides agree with TRBD2. CDR1 and CDR2 (germline): MNHNS, SASEGT. The CDR3 runs to 15 residues. The V gene end was trimmed by 7 bases and the J gene end by 5 bases; junction bases not matched to a gene: 11. The CDR3 sequence: CASIRASGPNNEQFF. CDR3 DNA: TGTGCCAGCATCCGCGCTAGCGGACCTAACAATGAGCAGTTCTTC.